This TCR beta chain was observed in a study of blood T cell repertoires in COVID-19. Study as a whole: T cells, B-cell-depleted T cells, or PBMCs supplied cDNA or gDNA.

Many counts were recorded for this clone. Trimming stripped 2 bases from V and 4 bases from J, with 6 bases between. Germline V gene lookup returns CDR1 SGHTA and CDR2 FQGTGA. CDR3 size: 13 residues. Original processing notes: Reference gene primer amplification gave nucleated cell count estimates. The repertoire was sequenced with immunoSEQ multiplex PCR; TCRdb's copy has only in-frame clones and lacks some. The V and J calls and clone size were taken over from that table, and D and trimming were inferred from the DNA. The table includes about 93,000 clones, about 80% detected once. The receptor was derived from a human donor in a cohort sampled during active COVID-19. Sequenced material: peripheral blood. The gene calls are TRBV7-3 and TRBJ1-5; no definite D call. CDR3 nucleotides: TGTGCCAGCAGCTTAGGCAGGAATCAGCCCCAGCATTTT. This sequence encodes CASSLGRNQPQHF.